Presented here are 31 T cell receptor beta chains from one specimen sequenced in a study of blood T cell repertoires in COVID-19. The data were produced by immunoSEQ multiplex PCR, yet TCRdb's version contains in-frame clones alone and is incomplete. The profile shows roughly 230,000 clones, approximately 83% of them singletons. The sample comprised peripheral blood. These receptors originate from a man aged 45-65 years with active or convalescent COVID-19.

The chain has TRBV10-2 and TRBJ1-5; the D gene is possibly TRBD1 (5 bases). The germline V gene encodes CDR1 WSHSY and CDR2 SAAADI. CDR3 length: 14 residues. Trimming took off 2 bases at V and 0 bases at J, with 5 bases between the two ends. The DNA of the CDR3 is TGCGCCAGCAGTGAGCAGGGTAGCAATCAGCCCCAGCATTTT. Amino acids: CASSEQGSNQPQHF.

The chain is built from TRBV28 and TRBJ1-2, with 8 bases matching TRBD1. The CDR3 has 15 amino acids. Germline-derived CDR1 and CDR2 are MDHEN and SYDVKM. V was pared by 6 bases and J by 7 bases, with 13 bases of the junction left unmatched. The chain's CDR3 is CASSPGTGTSLGYTF. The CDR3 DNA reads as TGTGCCAGCAGCCCCGGGACAGGTACCTCTCTTGGCTACACCTTC.

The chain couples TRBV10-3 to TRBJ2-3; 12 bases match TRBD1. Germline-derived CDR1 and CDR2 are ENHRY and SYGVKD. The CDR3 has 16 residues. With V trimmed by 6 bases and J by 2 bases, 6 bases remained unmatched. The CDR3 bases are TGTGCCATCAGAGGGGACAGGGGGCCGAACACAGATACGCAGTATTTT. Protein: CAIRGDRGPNTDTQYF.

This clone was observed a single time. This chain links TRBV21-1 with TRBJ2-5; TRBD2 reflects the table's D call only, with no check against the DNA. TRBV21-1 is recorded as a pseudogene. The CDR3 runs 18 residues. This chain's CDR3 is CASSKWRASGDTQETQYF. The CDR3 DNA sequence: TGTGCCAGCAGCAAGTGGCGGGCTAGCGGGGACACCCAAGAGACCCAGTACTTC.

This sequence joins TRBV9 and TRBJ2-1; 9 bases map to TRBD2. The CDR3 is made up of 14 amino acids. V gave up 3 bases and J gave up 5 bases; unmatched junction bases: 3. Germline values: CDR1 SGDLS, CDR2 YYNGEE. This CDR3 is CASSGGGVNNEQFF. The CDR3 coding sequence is TGTGCCAGCAGCGGCGGGGGGGTTAACAATGAGCAGTTCTTC.

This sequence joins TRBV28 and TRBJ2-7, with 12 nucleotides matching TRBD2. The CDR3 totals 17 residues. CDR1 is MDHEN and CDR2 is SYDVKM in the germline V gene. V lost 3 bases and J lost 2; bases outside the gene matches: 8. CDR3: CASSFIWLAGGPYEQYF. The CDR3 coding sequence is TGTGCCAGCAGTTTTATTTGGCTAGCGGGGGGGCCCTACGAGCAGTACTTC. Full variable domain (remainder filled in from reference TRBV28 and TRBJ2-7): DVKVTQSSRYLVKRTGEKVFLECVQDMDHENMFWYRQDPGLGLRLIYFSYDVKMKEKGDIPEGYSVSREKKERFSLILESASTNQTSMYLCASSFIWLAGGPYEQYFGPGTRLTVT.

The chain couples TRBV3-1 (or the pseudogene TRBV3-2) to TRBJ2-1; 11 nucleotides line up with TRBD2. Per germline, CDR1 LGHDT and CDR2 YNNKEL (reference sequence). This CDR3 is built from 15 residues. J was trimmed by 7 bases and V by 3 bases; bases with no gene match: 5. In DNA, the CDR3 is TGTGCCAGCAGCCACCTAGCGGGGGGCCGGAATGAGCAGTTCTTC. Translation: CASSHLAGGRNEQFF.

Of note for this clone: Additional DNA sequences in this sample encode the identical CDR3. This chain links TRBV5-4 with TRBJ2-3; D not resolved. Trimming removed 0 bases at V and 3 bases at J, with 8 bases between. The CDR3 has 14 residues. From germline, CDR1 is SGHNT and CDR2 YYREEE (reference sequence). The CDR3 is CASSLDSRTDTQYF. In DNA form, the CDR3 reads TGTGCCAGCAGCTTGGACTCGCGGACAGATACGCAGTATTTT.

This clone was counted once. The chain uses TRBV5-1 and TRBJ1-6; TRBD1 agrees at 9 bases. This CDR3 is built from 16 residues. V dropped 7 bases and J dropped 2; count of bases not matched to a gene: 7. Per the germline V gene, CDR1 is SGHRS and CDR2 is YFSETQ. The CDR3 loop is CASRLGQGTYNSPLHF. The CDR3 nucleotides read TGCGCCAGCCGTTTGGGACAGGGAACCTATAATTCACCCCTCCACTTT. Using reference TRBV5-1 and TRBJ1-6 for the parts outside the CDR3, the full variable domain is KAGVTQTPRYLIKTRGQQVTLSCSPISGHRSVSWYQQTPGQGLQFLFEYFSETQRNKGNFPGRFSGRQFSNSRSEMNVSTLELGDSALYLCASRLGQGTYNSPLHFGNGTRLTVT.

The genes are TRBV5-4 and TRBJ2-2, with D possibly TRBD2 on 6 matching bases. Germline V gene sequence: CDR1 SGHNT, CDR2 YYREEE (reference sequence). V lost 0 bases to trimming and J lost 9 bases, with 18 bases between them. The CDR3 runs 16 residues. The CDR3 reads CASSLEGARRARELFF. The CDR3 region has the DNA TGTGCCAGCAGCTTGGAAGGTGCCAGGAGGGCGAGGGAGCTGTTTTTT.

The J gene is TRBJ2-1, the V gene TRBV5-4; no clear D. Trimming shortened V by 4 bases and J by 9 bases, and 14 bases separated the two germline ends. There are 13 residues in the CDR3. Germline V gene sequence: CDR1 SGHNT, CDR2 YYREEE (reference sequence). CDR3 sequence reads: CASSDTRSREQFF. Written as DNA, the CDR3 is TGTGCCAGCAGCGATACCCGGTCCCGTGAGCAGTTCTTC.

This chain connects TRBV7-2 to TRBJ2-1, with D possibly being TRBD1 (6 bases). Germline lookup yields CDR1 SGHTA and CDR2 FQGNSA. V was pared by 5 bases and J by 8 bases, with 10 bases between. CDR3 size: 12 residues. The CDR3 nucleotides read TGTGCCAGCAGCCTCAGGGGTCATGAGCAGTTCTTC. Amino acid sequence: CASSLRGHEQFF.

The CDR3 loop is CASSQNRLGDEKLFF. The CDR3 nucleotides are TGTGCCAGCAGCCAGAACAGGCTTGGGGATGAAAAACTGTTTTTT. The chain has TRBV6-5 and TRBJ1-4; TRBD1 is a possible D gene (5 bases). This CDR3 region has 15 residues. Germline V gene lookup returns CDR1 MNHEY and CDR2 SVGAGI. The V end was cut by 6 bases, the J end by 6 bases, with 17 bases between.

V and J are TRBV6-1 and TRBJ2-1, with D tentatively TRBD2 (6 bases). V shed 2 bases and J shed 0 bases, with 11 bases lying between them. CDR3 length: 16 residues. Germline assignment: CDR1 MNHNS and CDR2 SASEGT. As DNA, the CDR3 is TGTGCCAGCAGTGAATGGGGACTTAGCTCCTACAATGAGCAGTTCTTC. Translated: CASSEWGLSSYNEQFF.

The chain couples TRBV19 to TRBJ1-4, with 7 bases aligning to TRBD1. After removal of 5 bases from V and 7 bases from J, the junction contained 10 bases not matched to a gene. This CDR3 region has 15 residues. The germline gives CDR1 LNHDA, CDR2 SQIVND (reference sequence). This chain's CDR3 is CASSPQRQGGEKLFF. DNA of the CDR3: TGTGCCAGTAGTCCTCAACGACAGGGAGGTGAAAAACTGTTTTTT. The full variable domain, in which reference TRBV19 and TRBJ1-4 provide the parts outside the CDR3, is DGGITQSPKYLFRKEGQNVTLSCEQNLNHDAMYWYRQDPGQGLRLIYYSQIVNDFQKGDIAEGYSVSREKKESFPLTVTSAQKNPTAFYLCASSPQRQGGEKLFFGSGTQLSVL.

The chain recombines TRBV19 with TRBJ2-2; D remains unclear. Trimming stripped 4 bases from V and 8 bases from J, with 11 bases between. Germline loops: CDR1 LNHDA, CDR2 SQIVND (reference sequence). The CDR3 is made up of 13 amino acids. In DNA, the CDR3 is TGTGCCAGTAGTAACGAGCCTGCGGGGGAGCTGTTTTTT. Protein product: CASSNEPAGELFF.

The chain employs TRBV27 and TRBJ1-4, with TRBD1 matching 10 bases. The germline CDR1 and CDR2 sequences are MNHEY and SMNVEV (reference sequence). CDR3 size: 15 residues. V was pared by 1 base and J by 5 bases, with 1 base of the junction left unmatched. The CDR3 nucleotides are TGTGCCAGCAGTTTATTGGGACAGGGGAATGAAAAACTGTTTTTT. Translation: CASSLLGQGNEKLFF.

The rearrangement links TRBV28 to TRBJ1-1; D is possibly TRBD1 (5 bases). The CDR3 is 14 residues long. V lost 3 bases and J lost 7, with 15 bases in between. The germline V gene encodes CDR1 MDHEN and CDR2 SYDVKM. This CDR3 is CASSFRRRGYEAFF. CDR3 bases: TGTGCCAGCAGTTTTCGAAGGAGGGGCTATGAAGCTTTCTTT. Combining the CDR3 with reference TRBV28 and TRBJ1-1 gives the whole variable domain DVKVTQSSRYLVKRTGEKVFLECVQDMDHENMFWYRQDPGLGLRLIYFSYDVKMKEKGDIPEGYSVSREKKERFSLILESASTNQTSMYLCASSFRRRGYEAFFGQGTRLTVV.

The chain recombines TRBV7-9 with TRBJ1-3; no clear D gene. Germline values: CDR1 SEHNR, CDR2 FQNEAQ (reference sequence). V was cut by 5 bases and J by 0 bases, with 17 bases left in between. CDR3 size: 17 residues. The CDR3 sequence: CASSPRRQTSSGNTIYF. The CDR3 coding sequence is TGTGCCAGCAGCCCACGGCGGCAGACGAGCTCTGGAAACACCATATATTTT.

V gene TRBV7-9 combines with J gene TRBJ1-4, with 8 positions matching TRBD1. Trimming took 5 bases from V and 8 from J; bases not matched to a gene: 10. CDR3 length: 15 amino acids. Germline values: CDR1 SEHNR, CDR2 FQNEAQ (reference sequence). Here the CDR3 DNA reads TGTGCCAGCAGCCACGACAGGGGAGGTGGCGAAAAACTGTTTTTT. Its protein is CASSHDRGGGEKLFF.

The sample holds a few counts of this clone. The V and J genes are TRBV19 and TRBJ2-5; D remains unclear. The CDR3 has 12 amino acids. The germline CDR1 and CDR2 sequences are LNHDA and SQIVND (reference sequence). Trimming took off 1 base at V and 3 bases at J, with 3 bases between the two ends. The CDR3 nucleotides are TGTGCCAGTAGTATAGGAGAAGAGACCCAGTACTTC. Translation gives CASSIGEETQYF.

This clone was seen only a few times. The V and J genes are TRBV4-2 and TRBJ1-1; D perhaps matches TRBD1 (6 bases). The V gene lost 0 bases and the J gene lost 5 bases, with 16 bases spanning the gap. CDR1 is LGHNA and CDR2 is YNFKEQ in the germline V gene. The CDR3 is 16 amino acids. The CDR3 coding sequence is TGTGCCAGCAGCCAAGATACAGGGAAAAAGGAGACTGAAGCTTTCTTT. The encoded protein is CASSQDTGKKETEAFF.

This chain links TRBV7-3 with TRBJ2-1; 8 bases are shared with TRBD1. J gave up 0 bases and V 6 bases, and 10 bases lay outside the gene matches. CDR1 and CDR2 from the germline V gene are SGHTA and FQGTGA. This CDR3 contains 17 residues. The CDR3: CASSFRGRASSYNEQFF. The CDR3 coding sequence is TGTGCCAGCAGTTTCAGGGGGCGGGCTAGCTCCTACAATGAGCAGTTCTTC.

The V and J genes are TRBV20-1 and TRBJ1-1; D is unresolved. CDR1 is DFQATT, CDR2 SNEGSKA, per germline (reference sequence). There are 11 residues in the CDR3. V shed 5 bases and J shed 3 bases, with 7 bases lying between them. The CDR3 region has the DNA TGCAGTGCTCCCCTGTACACTGAAGCTTTCTTT. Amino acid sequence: CSAPLYTEAFF.

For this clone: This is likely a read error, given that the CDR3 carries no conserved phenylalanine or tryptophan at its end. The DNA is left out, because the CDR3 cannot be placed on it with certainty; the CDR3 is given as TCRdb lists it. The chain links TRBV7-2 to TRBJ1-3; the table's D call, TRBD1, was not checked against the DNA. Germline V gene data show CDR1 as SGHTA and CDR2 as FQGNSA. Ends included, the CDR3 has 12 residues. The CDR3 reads CASSPGGQGVYL.

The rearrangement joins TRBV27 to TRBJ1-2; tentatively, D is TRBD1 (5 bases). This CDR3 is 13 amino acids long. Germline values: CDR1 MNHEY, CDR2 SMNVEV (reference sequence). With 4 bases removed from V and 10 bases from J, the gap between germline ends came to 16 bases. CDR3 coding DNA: TGTGCCAGCAGTTCCAGCGCCTCCAGGGCCTACACCTTC. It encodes CASSSSASRAYTF.

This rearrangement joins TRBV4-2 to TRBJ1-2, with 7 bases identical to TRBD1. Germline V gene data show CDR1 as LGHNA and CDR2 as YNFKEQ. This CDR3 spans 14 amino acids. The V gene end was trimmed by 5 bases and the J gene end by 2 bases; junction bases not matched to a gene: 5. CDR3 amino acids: CASSNPQGNYGYTF. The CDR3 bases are TGTGCCAGCAGCAACCCACAGGGGAACTATGGCTACACCTTC.

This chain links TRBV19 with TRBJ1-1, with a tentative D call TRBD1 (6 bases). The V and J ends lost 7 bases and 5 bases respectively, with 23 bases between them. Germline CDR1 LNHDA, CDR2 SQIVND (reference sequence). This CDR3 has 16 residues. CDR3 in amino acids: CASTSKSMGARTEAFF. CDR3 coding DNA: TGTGCCAGTACCTCCAAAAGTATGGGGGCACGAACTGAAGCTTTCTTT. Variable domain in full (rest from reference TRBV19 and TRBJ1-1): DGGITQSPKYLFRKEGQNVTLSCEQNLNHDAMYWYRQDPGQGLRLIYYSQIVNDFQKGDIAEGYSVSREKKESFPLTVTSAQKNPTAFYLCASTSKSMGARTEAFFGQGTRLTVV.

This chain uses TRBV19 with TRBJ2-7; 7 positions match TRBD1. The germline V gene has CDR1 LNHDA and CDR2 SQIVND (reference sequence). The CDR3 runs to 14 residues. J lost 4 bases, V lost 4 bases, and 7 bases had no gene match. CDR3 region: CASSTTGRGYEQYF. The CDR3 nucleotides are TGTGCCAGTAGTACGACAGGGAGAGGGTACGAGCAGTACTTC.

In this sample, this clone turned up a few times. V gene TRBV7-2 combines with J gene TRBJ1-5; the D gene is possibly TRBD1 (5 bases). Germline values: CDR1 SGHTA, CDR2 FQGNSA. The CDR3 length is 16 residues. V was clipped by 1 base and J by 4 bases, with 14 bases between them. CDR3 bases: TGTGCCAGCAGCTTAGATTCCACAGGTTATAATCAGCCCCAGCATTTT. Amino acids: CASSLDSTGYNQPQHF.

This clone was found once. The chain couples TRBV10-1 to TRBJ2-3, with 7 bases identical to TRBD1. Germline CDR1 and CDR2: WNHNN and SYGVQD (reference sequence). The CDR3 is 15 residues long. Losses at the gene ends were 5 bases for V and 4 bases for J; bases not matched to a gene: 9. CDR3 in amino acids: CASSKNRDRPDTQYF. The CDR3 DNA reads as TGCGCCAGCAGTAAAAACCGGGACAGACCAGATACGCAGTATTTT.